This T cell receptor (beta chain) was documented in a study of T cell changes during pregnancy in multiple sclerosis. Some clones are missing from TCRdb's copy, which holds only in-frame ones; the method was immunoSEQ multiplex PCR. The top ten clones hold approximately 2.1% of a sample with tens of thousands of clones, roughly 92% of them seen once. The receptor was isolated from a female donor with multiple sclerosis, enrolled in a pregnancy study. The material sequenced was peripheral blood, taken before pregnancy.

The CDR3 loop is CASSPSGIDEQFF. The CDR3 DNA reads TGCGCCAGCAGCCCGTCGGGGATAGATGAGCAGTTCTTC. This sequence joins TRBV5-1 and TRBJ2-1; D perhaps matches TRBD2 (5 bases). Germline CDR1 is SGHRS and CDR2 is YFSETQ. Trimming took off 4 bases at V and 8 bases at J, with 13 bases between the two ends. The length of the CDR3 is 13 residues.